This TCR beta chain comes out of a study of response to subunit inactivated influenza vaccine. Study-wide results and limits: Few additional T cells are recruited per seasonal influenza vaccination, authors suggested.

The CDR3 spans 13 residues. Trimming shortened V by 6 bases and J by 0 bases, and 8 bases separated the two germline ends. The germline gives CDR1 DFQATT, CDR2 SNEGSKA (reference sequence). TCRdb re-analysed the RT-PCR reads in MiXCR, keeping a single row per CDR3 protein. The profile shows roughly 170,000 distinct CDR3 sequences, around 9.2% of them singletons. This clonotype was seen ten or more times. What it recognizes is unknown. The sequences come from non-naive T cells sorted from PBMCs, collected on the day of vaccination. This sequence joins TRBV20-1 and TRBJ2-2, with D uncertain. This TCR was sampled from a man aged 45-60 years who received an inactivated influenza vaccine. In nucleotides, the CDR3 is TGCAGTGCGTCGCGTACGAACACCGGGGAGCTGTTTTTT. Its protein is CSASRTNTGELFF.